The 32 T cell receptor beta chains reported below all come from one sample, sequenced in a study of T cells after yellow fever vaccination. TCRdb ran MiXCR on the 5' RACE reads and lists one entry per CDR3 protein. The profile shows about 160,000 distinct CDR3 sequences, approximately 10% of them singletons. Sequenced here: CD8+ T cells sorted from PBMCs, sampled 45 days after the yellow fever booster vaccination. Every receptor here comes from a man aged 18 to 30 who received the YFV17D yellow fever vaccine.

This clonotype has ten or more counts. The chain carries TRBV4-3 and TRBJ2-6; 8 bases fit TRBD1. The ends lost 4 bases at V and 0 bases at J; junction bases unmatched: 5. Germline lookup yields CDR1 LGHNA and CDR2 YSLEER. The CDR3 is 17 amino acids. CDR3 in amino acids: CASSLQGEHSGANVLTF. CDR3 nucleotide sequence: TGCGCCAGCAGCCTACAGGGGGAGCACTCTGGGGCCAACGTCCTGACTTTC.

This clonotype turned up a few times. The V and J genes are TRBV27 and TRBJ2-1, with D possibly matching TRBD2 (6 bases). CDR3 length equals 15 residues. Germline values: CDR1 MNHEY, CDR2 SMNVEV (reference sequence). V lost 3 bases, J lost 2 bases, and 11 bases lay in between. This chain's CDR3 is CASSLVLAPYNEQFF. As DNA, the CDR3 is TGTGCCAGCAGTTTGGTCCTAGCGCCCTACAATGAGCAGTTCTTC.

This clonotype was seen a few times. V gene TRBV12-3 or TRBV12-4 combines with J gene TRBJ2-1, with 8 bases lining up with TRBD2. This CDR3 spans 15 amino acids. Trimming removed 6 bases from V and 6 bases from J; junction bases left unmatched: 10. The CDR3, as DNA: TGTGCCAGCAGCCCGGCGGGGGGCCCCCTCAATGAGCAGTTCTTC. This codes for CASSPAGGPLNEQFF.

The CDR3 DNA reads as TGTGCCAGCAGCCTAAAACCAGCGGGGGATGATGAGCAGTTCTTC. Translated, it gives CASSLKPAGDDEQFF. The chain couples TRBV7-9 to TRBJ2-1; 8 bases fit TRBD2. CDR1 and CDR2 from the germline V gene are SEHNR and FQNEAQ (reference sequence). V lost 5 bases and J lost 8; bases outside the gene matches: 11. CDR3 size: 15 residues.

This clonotype was detected many times. The gene calls are TRBV5-1 and TRBJ2-3, with D possibly being TRBD2 (6 bases). Germline CDR1 is SGHRS and CDR2 is YFSETQ. The length of the CDR3 is 16 residues. V lost 4 bases and J 2 bases, leaving 17 bases between the germline ends. CDR3 sequence: CASSPDGRPYTDTQYF. CDR3 coding DNA: TGCGCCAGCAGCCCGGACGGGAGACCTTACACAGATACGCAGTATTTT.

This clonotype was observed a few times. This chain connects TRBV7-2 to TRBJ1-5; the match to TRBD1 covers 8 bases. Trimming removed 4 bases from V and 2 bases from J; junction bases left unmatched: 7. This CDR3 has 16 residues. Germline V lookup: CDR1 SGHTA, CDR2 FQGNSA. The CDR3 is CASSSPTGVGNQPQHF. The DNA of the CDR3 is TGTGCCAGCAGCTCCCCGACAGGGGTGGGCAATCAGCCCCAGCATTTT.

This clonotype was observed many times. The gene calls are TRBV7-6 and TRBJ2-7, with D uncertain. In germline, CDR1 is SGHVS, CDR2 FNYEAQ. This CDR3 has 12 residues. Trimming left V 2 bases short and J 3 bases short, with 5 bases between. CDR3 residues: CASSLSGYEQYF. CDR3 bases: TGTGCCAGCAGCTTATCAGGCTACGAGCAGTACTTC.

A few counts support this clonotype. V and J are TRBV3-1 and TRBJ2-7; D perhaps matches TRBD2 (5 bases). Germline V gene data show CDR1 as LGHDT and CDR2 as YNNKEL (reference sequence). The CDR3 is 14 residues long. Trimming removed 1 base at V and 2 bases at J, with 9 bases between. The DNA for the CDR3 is TGTGCCAGCAGCCAAGGAGACGGGACCTACGAGCAGTACGTC. It translates to CASSQGDGTYEQYV.

This clonotype has a handful of counts. This rearrangement joins TRBV5-5 to TRBJ1-5, with D unclear. Germline V gene sequence: CDR1 SGHKS, CDR2 YYEKEE (reference sequence). The CDR3 is 16 residues long. Trimming pared 1 base from V and 5 bases from J, leaving 16 bases between. The CDR3 region has the DNA TGTGCCAGCAGCTTGTTTGCGGAACTAAACGATCAGCCCCAGCATTTT. Protein product: CASSLFAELNDQPQHF.

Comment on this clonotype: Without the conserved terminal phenylalanine or tryptophan, this CDR3 likely stems from a read error. The DNA is left out, because the CDR3 cannot be placed on it with certainty; the CDR3 is given as TCRdb lists it. J is TRBJ2-7 and V is TRBV21-1; TRBD1, the table's D call, lacks a check against the DNA. TRBV21-1 is deemed a pseudogene. The CDR3 is made up of 10 amino acids, end residues included. CDR3 loop: CASSTWTGTG.

This clonotype has more than one count but fewer than ten. This chain uses TRBV29-1 with TRBJ2-5, with a weak D call TRBD2 (6 bases). Germline CDR1 reads SQVTM; CDR2 reads ANQGSEA. V was cut by 3 bases and J by 5 bases, with 25 bases left in between. The CDR3 is 17 residues long. CDR3 sequence reads: CSVDPGVGRLSEETQYF. The CDR3 region has the DNA TGCAGCGTTGACCCTGGGGTCGGGAGATTGAGCGAGGAGACCCAGTACTTC.

The chain joins TRBV12-3 or TRBV12-4 to TRBJ2-4; 7 bases align to TRBD2. Trimming at V came to 0 bases and at J to 7 bases, leaving 6 bases not matched to a gene. The CDR3 is made up of 15 amino acids. CDR3 loop: CASSLAGPGGNIQYF. CDR3 in DNA: TGTGCCAGCAGTTTAGCGGGGCCCGGGGGGAACATTCAGTACTTC.

This clonotype was counted between two and nine times. The chain carries TRBV20-1 and TRBJ2-7; possible D gene TRBD1, 8 bases. Germline CDR1 DFQATT, CDR2 SNEGSKA (reference sequence). This CDR3 contains 12 residues. Between the trimmed V and J ends, which lost 5 bases and 7 bases, there was a span of 15 bases. In DNA, the CDR3 is TGCAGTGCTGCAGGACAGGGAGGGGAGCAGTACGTC. Protein product: CSAAGQGGEQYV.

This clonotype was picked up a small number of times. The chain carries TRBV4-3 and TRBJ2-3; TRBD2 matches 7 bases. CDR3 size: 17 residues. Germline V gene data show CDR1 as LGHNA and CDR2 as YSLEER. The V segment lost 0 bases and the J segment 0 bases; nucleotides outside the gene matches: 6. The CDR3 loop reads CASSQDPAGTSTDTQYF. The DNA for the CDR3 is TGCGCCAGCAGCCAAGATCCAGCGGGAACTAGCACAGATACGCAGTATTTT.

This clonotype was seen a few times. This chain joins TRBV28 and TRBJ2-1, with 14 bases lining up with TRBD2. This CDR3 spans 17 amino acids. After removal of 3 bases from V and 5 bases from J, the junction contained 6 bases not matched to a gene. The germline V gene encodes CDR1 MDHEN and CDR2 SYDVKM. CDR3 amino acids: CASSLSTSGGADNEQFF. CDR3 bases: TGTGCCAGCAGTTTGTCGACTAGCGGGGGGGCGGACAATGAGCAGTTCTTC. The whole variable domain, remainder taken from reference TRBV28 and TRBJ2-1, is DVKVTQSSRYLVKRTGEKVFLECVQDMDHENMFWYRQDPGLGLRLIYFSYDVKMKEKGDIPEGYSVSREKKERFSLILESASTNQTSMYLCASSLSTSGGADNEQFFGPGTRLTVL.

The chain links TRBV3-1 to TRBJ1-2; possibly TRBD1 for D (5 bases). Germline V CDR1 and CDR2: LGHDT, YNNKEL (reference sequence). V lost 3 bases and J 3 bases, leaving 17 bases between the germline ends. The CDR3 has 16 residues. This CDR3 is CASSHGDGEGYYGYTF. DNA of the CDR3: TGTGCCAGCAGCCACGGGGACGGAGAAGGGTACTATGGCTACACCTTC.

This clonotype has a handful of counts. The V and J genes are TRBV2 and TRBJ2-3, with D perhaps TRBD1 (5 bases). The germline V and J ends were trimmed by 1 base and 6 bases, with 14 bases remaining between them. Germline CDR1 SNHLY, CDR2 FYNNEI. This CDR3 region has 15 residues. DNA of the CDR3: TGTGCCAGCAGTGAAGGGCCTAGGGGTTCGGATACGCAGTATTTT. This codes for CASSEGPRGSDTQYF.

The rearrangement uses TRBV4-1 and TRBJ1-4; no definite D call. V lost 0 bases, J lost 4 bases, and 12 bases lay in between. This CDR3 spans 16 amino acids. Germline V gene lookup returns CDR1 MGHRA and CDR2 YSYEKL. The chain's CDR3 is CASSQDYEYVNEKLFF. The CDR3 DNA sequence: TGCGCCAGCAGCCAAGATTACGAGTATGTTAATGAAAAACTGTTTTTT.

This clonotype occurred many times. This rearrangement joins TRBV6-2 or TRBV6-3 to TRBJ2-7; TRBD2 agrees at 10 bases. The CDR3 covers 17 residues. Germline values: CDR1 MNHEY, CDR2 SVGEGT. The V gene end was trimmed by 5 bases and the J gene end by 0 bases; junction bases not matched to a gene: 10. Here the CDR3 reads CASSRGLAGDLSYEQYV. The CDR3 DNA follows: TGTGCCAGCAGTCGCGGTCTAGCGGGGGACCTCTCCTACGAGCAGTACGTC.

The chain couples TRBV5-1 to TRBJ1-5; D unclear. V was pared by 0 bases and J by 3 bases, with 7 bases between. The CDR3 runs 14 residues. Germline CDR1 is SGHRS and CDR2 is YFSETQ. In DNA form, the CDR3 reads TGCGCCAGCAGCTTGGAGCCAGTCAATCAGCCCCAGCATTTT. This encodes CASSLEPVNQPQHF.

The rearrangement joins TRBV4-1 to TRBJ1-2, with TRBD1 identical over 7 bases. Germline trimming cut 0 bases from V and 5 bases from J; bases unmatched to any gene: 9. The CDR3 has 16 amino acids. CDR1 and CDR2 (germline): MGHRA, YSYEKL. CDR3 in amino acids: CASSQDDREVIYGYTF. CDR3 sequence (DNA): TGCGCCAGCAGCCAAGACGACAGGGAGGTGATATATGGCTACACCTTC.

The V gene is TRBV19, the J gene TRBJ2-5, with a weak D call TRBD1 (6 bases). V shed 5 bases and J shed 5 bases, with 9 bases lying between them. This CDR3 comprises 12 residues. Germline V gene lookup returns CDR1 LNHDA and CDR2 SQIVND (reference sequence). Here the CDR3 DNA reads TGTGCCAGTAGTGTTGACAGGGAGACCCAGTACTTC. Amino acids: CASSVDRETQYF.

This chain connects TRBV3-1 to TRBJ2-1; D is perhaps TRBD2 (5 bases). The V gene's germline CDR1 is LGHDT and CDR2 YNNKEL (reference sequence). CDR3 length: 15 residues. Trimming shortened V by 2 bases and J by 7 bases, and 15 bases separated the two germline ends. Here the CDR3 DNA reads TGTGCCAGCAGCCAACGCACGGTCGGGGTAAATGAGCAGTTCTTC. It translates to CASSQRTVGVNEQFF.

This clonotype was detected ten times or more. This chain joins TRBV3-1 and TRBJ2-3; the match to TRBD2 covers 8 bases. The CDR3 length is 15 residues. From germline, CDR1 is LGHDT and CDR2 YNNKEL (reference sequence). J lost 4 bases, V lost 1 base, and 4 bases had no gene match. The CDR3 DNA reads as TGTGCCAGCAGCCAAGCGGGGGGGCCTGCAGATACGCAGTATTTT. It translates to CASSQAGGPADTQYF.

J is TRBJ1-2 and V is TRBV5-6; 9 nucleotides match TRBD1. Germline values: CDR1 SGHDT, CDR2 YYEEEE. CDR3 length equals 14 residues. The V and J ends lost 6 bases and 3 bases, in that order; junction bases with no gene match: 6. This chain's CDR3 is CASTLGQGDYGYTF. CDR3 nucleotides: TGTGCCAGCACCCTGGGACAGGGTGACTATGGCTACACCTTC.

This clonotype was picked up a small number of times. The genes are TRBV5-8 and TRBJ2-3; weak D call: TRBD2 (5 bases). The CDR3 has 13 residues. V was cut by 3 bases and J by 1 base, with 6 bases left in between. CDR1 SGHTS and CDR2 YDEGEE come from the germline V gene. The chain's CDR3 is CASSSGGTDTQYF. The CDR3 coding sequence is TGTGCCAGCAGCTCCGGGGGCACAGATACGCAGTATTTT.

The gene calls are TRBV27 and TRBJ2-7; D unresolved. Looked up from germline, CDR1 is MNHEY and CDR2 is SMNVEV (reference sequence). CDR3 length: 14 residues. V shed 4 bases and J shed 4 bases, with 14 bases lying between them. The CDR3 region has the DNA TGTGCCAGCAGTTCCTCCCTCGCATATTACGAGCAGTACTTC. This translates into CASSSSLAYYEQYF.

CDR3 amino acids: CATSDGDTWEGYTF. The CDR3 bases are TGTGCCACCAGTGATGGAGACACTTGGGAGGGCTACACCTTC. The chain uses TRBV24-1 and TRBJ1-2; D call uncertain. Germline-derived CDR1 and CDR2 are KGHDR and SFDVKD. The ends were cut back, 3 bases at V and 8 bases at J, with 15 bases in the middle. The CDR3 has 14 amino acids.

This clonotype was detected only a few times. The chain employs TRBV19 and TRBJ2-2; TRBD1 agrees at 7 bases. Losses at the gene ends were 1 base for V and 6 bases for J; bases not matched to a gene: 8. CDR3 size: 16 residues. From germline, CDR1 is LNHDA and CDR2 SQIVND (reference sequence). The chain's CDR3 is CASSIASYRGAGELFF. DNA of the CDR3: TGTGCCAGTAGTATAGCCTCATACAGGGGCGCCGGGGAGCTGTTTTTT.

This clonotype was counted many times. DNA for the CDR3: TGCGCCAGCACCCCTAATAGCGGGGGGGCCGAAGAGACCCAGTACTTC. The encoded protein is CASTPNSGGAEETQYF. The J gene is TRBJ2-5, the V gene TRBV4-1; 11 bases agree with TRBD2. Trimming at V came to 7 bases and at J to 3 bases, leaving 10 bases not matched to a gene. Germline V gene sequence: CDR1 MGHRA, CDR2 YSYEKL. The CDR3 loop spans 16 amino acids.

This clonotype was seen more than once but under ten times. The chain uses TRBV9 and TRBJ2-5; D perhaps matches TRBD2 (5 bases). This CDR3 is built from 13 residues. CDR1 is SGDLS and CDR2 is YYNGEE in the germline V gene. The V and J ends lost 3 bases and 0 bases respectively, with 6 bases between them. CDR3 DNA sequence: TGTGCCAGCAGCGGGCGGGACCAAGAGACCCAGTACTTC. Translation gives CASSGRDQETQYF. The entire variable domain, with the rest obtained from reference TRBV9 and TRBJ2-5, is as follows: DSGVTQTPKHLITATGQRVTLRCSPRSGDLSVYWYQQSLDQGLQFLIQYYNGEERAKGNILERFSAQQFPDLHSELNLSSLELGDSALYFCASSGRDQETQYFGPGTRLLVL.

This clonotype was counted at least ten times. The gene calls are TRBV2 and TRBJ1-3; D perhaps matches TRBD1 (5 bases). The germline CDR1 and CDR2 sequences are SNHLY and FYNNEI. V lost 4 bases and J 4 bases, leaving 11 bases between the germline ends. This CDR3 comprises 14 residues. The CDR3 DNA reads TGTGCCAGCAGTGTGGTAGGGGAAGGAAACACCATATATTTT. Protein product: CASSVVGEGNTIYF.